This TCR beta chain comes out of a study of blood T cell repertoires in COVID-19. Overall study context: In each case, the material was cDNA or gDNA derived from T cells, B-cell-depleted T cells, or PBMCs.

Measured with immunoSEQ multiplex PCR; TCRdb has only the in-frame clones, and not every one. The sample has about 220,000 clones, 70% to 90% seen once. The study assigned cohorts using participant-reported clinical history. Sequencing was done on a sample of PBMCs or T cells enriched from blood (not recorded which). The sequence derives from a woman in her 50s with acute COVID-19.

The CDR3 loop reads CASSERQGGYTF. The CDR3 bases are TGTGCCAGTAGTGAGCGTCAGGGTGGCTACACCTTC. V is TRBV19 and J is TRBJ1-2, with a tentative D call TRBD1 (5 bases). Germline CDR1 reads LNHDA; CDR2 reads SQIVND (reference sequence). This CDR3 spans 12 amino acids. Deletions cut 5 bases from V and 7 bases from J, with 11 bases between.